Listed below are T cell receptor beta chains from one sample, sequenced in a study of cytomegalovirus exposure and HLA in healthy donors. Profiled with immunoSEQ multiplex PCR; TCRdb holds only in-frame clones, not every one. Of tens of thousands of clones detected, just under 80% appear once; the ten largest clones hold approximately 4.8%. The sample comprised PBMCs. These receptors were obtained from a male donor in good health and CMV-seropositive. Both conserved end residues are part of each CDR3. The D gene is left open where the match is weak. Clone size, where shown, is once, few, many, or a class for clones that have expanded.

V gene	D gene	clone size	J gene	CDR3 DNA	CDR3 protein
TRBV9	TRBD2	.	TRBJ2-1	TGTGCCAGCAGCGTATTCGAGACTAGCCTCACCAATGAGCAGTTCTTC	CASSVFETSLTNEQFF
TRBV7-8	.	.	TRBJ1-4	TGTGCCAGCAGCGCGGCCTCCGTACTTAATGAAAAACTGTTTTTT	CASSAASVLNEKLFF
TRBV29-1	.	.	TRBJ1-1	TGCAGCGTTCCGCCCCACGGCAGGGGAAACACTGAAGCTTTCTTT	CSVPPHGRGNTEAFF
TRBV13	.	.	TRBJ2-3	TGTGCCAGCAGAAGGGGGGGCGCAACAGATACGCAGTATTTT	CASRRGGATDTQYF
TRBV28	.	.	TRBJ2-7	TGTGCCAGCAGTTTATCGCCAGGGGTGTCCCCCTACGAGCAGTACTTC	CASSLSPGVSPYEQYF
TRBV5-6	TRBD2	once	TRBJ2-7	TGTGCCAGCAGCTTGTTCGCTAGCGGGTTCTACGAGCAGTACTTC	CASSLFASGFYEQYF
TRBV5-1	TRBD2	once	TRBJ2-2	TGCGCCAGCCGGGAGGCCGGGGAGCTGTTTTTT	CASREAGELFF
TRBV6-5	TRBD1	.	TRBJ2-6	TGTGCCAGCAGGGAACAGGGGTCTGGGGCCAACGTCCTGACTTTC	CASREQGSGANVLTF
TRBV14	.	.	TRBJ1-2	TGTGCCAGCAGCCCACGGGGCTATGGCTACACCTTC	CASSPRGYGYTF
TRBV19	.	once	TRBJ2-7	TGTGCCAGTAGTCACCTGGGGGGGACAGGCACTTACGAGCAGTACTTC	CASSHLGGTGTYEQYF
TRBV10-3	TRBD1	.	TRBJ2-7	TGTGCCTTACCACTGGGGGCGGACAGGGGCCCACACTACGAGCAGTACTTC	CALPLGADRGPHYEQYF
TRBV11-3	.	.	TRBJ2-1	TGTGCCAGCAGCTTAGATCCCGGCAATGAGCAGTTCTTC	CASSLDPGNEQFF
TRBV9	.	few	TRBJ1-1	TGTGCCAGCAGCGCCTTATTAAACACTGAAGCTTTCTTT	CASSALLNTEAFF
TRBV28	.	.	TRBJ1-2	TGTGCCAGCAGTTTAGCGGTAAACTATGGCTACACCTTC	CASSLAVNYGYTF
TRBV5-1	TRBD2	.	TRBJ2-1	TGCGCCAGCAGCTTGGTACTTAGGCTAGCGGGAGATAATGAGCAGTTCTTC	CASSLVLRLAGDNEQFF
TRBV15	.	once	TRBJ2-7	TGTGCCACCAGCGAAGGGGGCTACGAGCAGTACTTC	CATSEGGYEQYF
TRBV7-2	.	.	TRBJ1-6	TGTGCCAGCAGCTTAGATGTCAGGGCGTACTATAATTCACCCCTCCACTTT	CASSLDVRAYYNSPLHF
TRBV4-2	.	.	TRBJ1-1	TGTGCCAGCTCAGAGGCTAGTGAAGCTTTCTTT	CASSEASEAFF
TRBV28	.	.	TRBJ2-7	TGTGCCAGCAGCCCTGACAACTACGAGCAGTACTTC	CASSPDNYEQYF
TRBV2	.	few	TRBJ2-1	TGTGCCAGCAGTGCCACTAGGGGGACCTACAATGAGCAGTTCTTC	CASSATRGTYNEQFF
TRBV28	TRBD1	.	TRBJ1-1	TGTGCCAGCAGTGCCGACAGGGGGTGGACTGAAGCTTTCTTT	CASSADRGWTEAFF
TRBV19	.	.	TRBJ1-2	TGTGCCAGTAGTATTGCTCCGACAACGATCTATGGCTACACCTTC	CASSIAPTTIYGYTF
TRBV28	.	.	TRBJ1-2	TGTGCCAGCAGCAGAACCCCTAACTATGGCTACACCTTC	CASSRTPNYGYTF
TRBV9	TRBD2	few	TRBJ2-7	TGTGCCAGCAGCGTAGAACTAGCGGACTACGAGCAGTACTTC	CASSVELADYEQYF